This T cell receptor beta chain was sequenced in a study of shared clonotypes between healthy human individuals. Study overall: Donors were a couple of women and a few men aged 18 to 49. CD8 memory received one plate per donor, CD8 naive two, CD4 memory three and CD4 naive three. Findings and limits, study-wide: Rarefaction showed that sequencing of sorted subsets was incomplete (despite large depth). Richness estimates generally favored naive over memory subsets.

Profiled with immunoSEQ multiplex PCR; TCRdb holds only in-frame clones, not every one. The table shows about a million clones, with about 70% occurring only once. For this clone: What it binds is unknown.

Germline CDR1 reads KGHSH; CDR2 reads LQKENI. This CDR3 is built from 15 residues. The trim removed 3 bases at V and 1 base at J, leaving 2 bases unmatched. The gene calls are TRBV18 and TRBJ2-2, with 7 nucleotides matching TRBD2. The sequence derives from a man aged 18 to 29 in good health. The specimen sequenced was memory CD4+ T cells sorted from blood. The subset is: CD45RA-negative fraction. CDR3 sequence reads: CASSPTSQNTGELFF. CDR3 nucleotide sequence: TGTGCCAGCTCACCGACTAGCCAGAACACCGGGGAGCTGTTTTTT.